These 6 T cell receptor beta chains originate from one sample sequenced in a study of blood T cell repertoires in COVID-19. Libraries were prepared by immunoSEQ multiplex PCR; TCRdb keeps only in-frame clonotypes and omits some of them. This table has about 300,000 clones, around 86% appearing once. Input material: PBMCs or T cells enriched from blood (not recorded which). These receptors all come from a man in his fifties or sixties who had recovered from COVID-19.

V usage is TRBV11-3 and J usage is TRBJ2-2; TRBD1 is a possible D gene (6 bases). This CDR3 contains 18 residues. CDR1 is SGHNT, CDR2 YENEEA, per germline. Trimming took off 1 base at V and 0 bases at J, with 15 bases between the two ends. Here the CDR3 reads CASSLGFQDSANTGELFF. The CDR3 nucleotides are TGTGCCAGCAGCTTAGGGTTCCAGGACAGCGCGAACACCGGGGAGCTGTTTTTT.

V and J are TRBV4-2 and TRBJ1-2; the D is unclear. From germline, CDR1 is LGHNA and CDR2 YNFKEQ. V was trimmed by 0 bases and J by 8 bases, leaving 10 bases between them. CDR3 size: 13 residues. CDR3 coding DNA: TGTGCCAGCAGCCAAGAAACCCGTGGCGGCTACACCTTC. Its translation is CASSQETRGGYTF.

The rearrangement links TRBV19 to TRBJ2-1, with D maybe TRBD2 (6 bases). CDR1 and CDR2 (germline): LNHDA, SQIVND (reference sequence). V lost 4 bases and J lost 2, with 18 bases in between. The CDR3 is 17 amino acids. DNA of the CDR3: TGTGCCAGTAGTACCGGACTAACCCGTGGTCCCTACAATGAGCAGTTCTTC. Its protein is CASSTGLTRGPYNEQFF.

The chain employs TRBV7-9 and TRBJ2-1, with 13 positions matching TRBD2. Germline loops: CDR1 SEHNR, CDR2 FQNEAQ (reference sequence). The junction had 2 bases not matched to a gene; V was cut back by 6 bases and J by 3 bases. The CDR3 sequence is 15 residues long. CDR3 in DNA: TGTGCCAGCAGAAGACTAGCGGGAGGCTACAATGAGCAGTTCTTC. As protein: CASRRLAGGYNEQFF. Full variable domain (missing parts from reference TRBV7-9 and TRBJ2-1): DTGVSQNPRHKITKRGQNVTFRCDPISEHNRLYWYRQTLGQGPEFLTYFQNEAQLEKSRLLSDRFSAERPKGSFSTLEIQRTEQGDSAMYLCASRRLAGGYNEQFFGPGTRLTVL.

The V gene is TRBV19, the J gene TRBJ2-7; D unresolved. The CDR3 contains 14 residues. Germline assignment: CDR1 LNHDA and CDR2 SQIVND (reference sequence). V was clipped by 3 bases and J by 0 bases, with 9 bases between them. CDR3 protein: CASSIERFSYEQYF. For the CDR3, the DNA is TGTGCCAGTAGTATTGAACGGTTCTCCTACGAGCAGTACTTC.

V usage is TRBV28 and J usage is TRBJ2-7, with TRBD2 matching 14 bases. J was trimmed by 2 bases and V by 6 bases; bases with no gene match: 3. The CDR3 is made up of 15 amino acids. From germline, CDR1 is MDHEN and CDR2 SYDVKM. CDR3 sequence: CASRRLAGGTYEQYF. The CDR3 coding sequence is TGTGCCAGCAGAAGACTAGCGGGAGGGACCTACGAGCAGTACTTC.